This T cell receptor beta chain was identified during a study of T-cell reconstitution after alpha-beta-depleted transplantation in children. The study, taken as a whole, reports: From newly produced T cells came most of the T-cell counts and diversity one year after transplant. As was reported, about two months after transplant, alpha-beta T cells came from several hundred expanded graft clones.

Comment on this clonotype: Its antigen is undetermined.

V lost 5 bases and J 6 bases, leaving 11 bases between the germline ends. Germline CDR1 and CDR2: SGHTA and FQGNSA. The CDR3 runs 12 residues. Unique molecular identifiers were used in preparing the TCRbeta library. MiXCR was run by TCRdb on the PCR reads, yielding one entry per CDR3 protein. The sample carries hundreds of thousands of distinct CDR3 sequences, roughly 13% recorded once. This sequence originates from a male patient between 10 and 17 years old who had a stem cell transplant for acute myeloid leukemia, so the T cells may come from the graft donor. The rearrangement joins TRBV7-2 to TRBJ2-7, with D perhaps TRBD2 (5 bases). Source: PBMCs, mostly from graft donor cells, taken 360 days after TCRalphabeta/CD19-depleted stem cell transplant. The CDR3 sequence is CASSPRLTEQYF. The CDR3 DNA is TGTGCCAGCAGCCCCAGACTAACCGAGCAGTACTTC.